This note documents a single TCR beta chain sequence. What it recognizes is unknown. This entry comes from a study of OX40 agonist ivuxolimab in advanced cancers. On the study more broadly: Melanoma, hepatocellular carcinoma, head and neck or renal cell cancer occurred in dose-escalation patients.

The repertoire was sequenced with immunoSEQ multiplex PCR; TCRdb's copy has only in-frame clones and lacks some. The profile shows 39,000 or so clones, 80% to 95% of them singletons. Excluded were patients having autoimmune disease history or systemic immunosuppression. At baseline, cycle 4 day 1, and cycle 7 day 1, blood was sampled. Points from the study as a whole: Patients with a partial response at 0.1-3.0 mg/kg had among the lowest clonal expansion.

V gave up 5 bases and J gave up 6 bases; unmatched junction bases: 11. In germline, CDR1 is MDHEN, CDR2 SYDVKM. This CDR3 has 15 residues. V gene TRBV28 combines with J gene TRBJ2-7; 9 positions agree with TRBD1. Sequenced here: CD4+ or CD8+ T cells sorted from blood, sampled in a trial of the OX40 agonist ivuxolimab. The sequence was obtained from an adult with an advanced solid tumor such as melanoma, head and neck, liver or kidney cancer. This CDR3 reads CASSLQPGQGGEQYF. In DNA, the CDR3 is TGTGCCAGCAGTCTCCAACCGGGACAGGGAGGCGAGCAGTACTTC.